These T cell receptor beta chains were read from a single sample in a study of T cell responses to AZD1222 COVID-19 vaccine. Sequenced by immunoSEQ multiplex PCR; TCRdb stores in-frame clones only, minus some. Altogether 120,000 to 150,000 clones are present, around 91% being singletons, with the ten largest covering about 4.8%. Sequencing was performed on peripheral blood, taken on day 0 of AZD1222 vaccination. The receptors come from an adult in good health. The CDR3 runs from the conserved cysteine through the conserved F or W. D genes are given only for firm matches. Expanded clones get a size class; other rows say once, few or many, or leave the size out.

CDR3 protein: CATSRVERDRPQHF
CDR3 DNA: TGTGCCACCAGCAGAGTAGAGCGGGATCGGCCCCAGCATTTT
clone size: .
V gene: TRBV15
J gene: TRBJ1-5
D gene: .

CDR3 protein: CASSIRQGLNTEAFF
CDR3 DNA: TGCGCCAGCAGCATACGACAGGGGCTAAACACTGAAGCTTTCTTT
clone size: .
V gene: TRBV4-1
J gene: TRBJ1-1
D gene: TRBD1

CDR3 protein: CASSFDGGASGNTIYF
CDR3 DNA: TGTGCCAGCAGCTTTGATGGGGGAGCCTCTGGAAACACCATATATTTT
clone size: .
V gene: TRBV5-4
J gene: TRBJ1-3
D gene: .

CDR3 protein: CSVVPGSSYEQYF
CDR3 DNA: TGCAGCGTTGTTCCGGGCAGCTCCTACGAGCAGTACTTC
clone size: .
V gene: TRBV29-1
J gene: TRBJ2-7
D gene: .

CDR3 protein: CAWRSGLAREAFF
CDR3 DNA: TGTGCCTGGCGATCTGGGTTGGCCCGTGAAGCTTTCTTT
clone size: .
V gene: TRBV30
J gene: TRBJ1-1
D gene: .

CDR3 protein: CASSLDGNQPQHF
CDR3 DNA: TGTGCCAGCAGTTTAGATGGCAATCAGCCCCAGCATTTT
clone size: .
V gene: TRBV12-3/TRBV12-4
J gene: TRBJ1-5
D gene: .

CDR3 protein: CASSPGGSGYNEQFF
CDR3 DNA: TGTGCCAGCAGCCCCGGGGGTAGCGGGTACAATGAGCAGTTCTTC
clone size: few
V gene: TRBV7-9
J gene: TRBJ2-1
D gene: TRBD2

CDR3 protein: CASSPDRTGGYTF
CDR3 DNA: TGTGCCAGCTCACCGGACAGGACGGGAGGCTACACCTTC
clone size: .
V gene: TRBV18
J gene: TRBJ1-2
D gene: TRBD1

CDR3 protein: CASSTRTSGGYNEQFF
CDR3 DNA: TGTGCCAGCAGCACCCGGACTAGCGGGGGATACAATGAGCAGTTCTTC
clone size: few
V gene: TRBV11-1
J gene: TRBJ2-1
D gene: TRBD2

CDR3 protein: CASSFLPRQVSNNEQFF
CDR3 DNA: TGTGCCAGCAGTTTCCTCCCGCGACAGGTATCGAACAATGAGCAGTTCTTC
clone size: .
V gene: TRBV27
J gene: TRBJ2-1
D gene: .

CDR3 protein: CASSPPSVAGSTDTQYF
CDR3 DNA: TGCGCCAGCAGCCCCCCGTCCGTAGCGGGAAGCACAGATACGCAGTATTTT
clone size: .
V gene: TRBV5-1
J gene: TRBJ2-3
D gene: TRBD2

CDR3 protein: CASRRTGGDGYTF
CDR3 DNA: TGTGCCAGCAGACGGACAGGGGGCGATGGCTACACCTTC
clone size: .
V gene: TRBV25-1
J gene: TRBJ1-2
D gene: TRBD1

CDR3 protein: CATNPGQGAVQPQHF
CDR3 DNA: TGTGCCACCAACCCGGGACAGGGGGCTGTTCAGCCCCAGCATTTT
clone size: .
V gene: TRBV15
J gene: TRBJ1-5
D gene: TRBD1

CDR3 protein: CASSGGIVGPGEQYF
CDR3 DNA: TGTGCCAGCAGTGGGGGGATAGTGGGTCCAGGGGAGCAGTACTTC
clone size: .
V gene: TRBV2
J gene: TRBJ2-7
D gene: .

CDR3 protein: CASKRGGDTQYF
CDR3 DNA: TGTGCCAGCAAACGGGGGGGAGATACGCAGTATTTT
clone size: .
V gene: TRBV2
J gene: TRBJ2-3
D gene: TRBD2

CDR3 protein: CASSSPGGPRSYEQYF
CDR3 DNA: TGCGCCAGCAGCTCACCAGGGGGCCCACGATCCTACGAGCAGTACTTC
clone size: once
V gene: TRBV5-1
J gene: TRBJ2-7
D gene: TRBD1

CDR3 protein: CASSPTQQGGNQPQHF
CDR3 DNA: TGTGCCAGCAGCCCCACTCAACAGGGGGGCAATCAGCCCCAGCATTTT
clone size: once
V gene: TRBV3-1/TRBV3-2
J gene: TRBJ1-5
D gene: TRBD1

CDR3 protein: CASSRQGRETQYF
CDR3 DNA: TGTGCCAGCAGTCGACAGGGAAGGGAGACCCAGTACTTC
clone size: .
V gene: TRBV6-5
J gene: TRBJ2-5
D gene: TRBD1

CDR3 protein: CASTTQGAAGNTIYF
CDR3 DNA: TGTGCCAGTACCACCCAAGGAGCTGCTGGAAACACCATATATTTT
clone size: .
V gene: TRBV19
J gene: TRBJ1-3
D gene: .

CDR3 protein: CASSAPAGLISGYTF
CDR3 DNA: TGTGCCAGCAGCGCCCCAGCGGGGCTCATTTCTGGCTACACCTTC
clone size: .
V gene: TRBV9
J gene: TRBJ1-2
D gene: .

CDR3 protein: CASSPLGTSGGTDTQYF
CDR3 DNA: TGCGCCAGCAGCCCTCTGGGGACTAGCGGGGGCACAGATACGCAGTATTTT
clone size: .
V gene: TRBV4-1
J gene: TRBJ2-3
D gene: TRBD2

CDR3 protein: CASSRSSGVRTDTQYF
CDR3 DNA: TGTGCCAGTAGTAGGTCTTCGGGGGTCCGCACAGATACGCAGTATTTT
clone size: .
V gene: TRBV19
J gene: TRBJ2-3
D gene: .

CDR3 protein: CSVRGGPDSSEAFF
CDR3 DNA: TGCAGCGTAAGGGGGGGGCCGGACTCCTCTGAAGCTTTCTTT
clone size: .
V gene: TRBV29-1
J gene: TRBJ1-1
D gene: .

CDR3 protein: CASSPSRGPWEAFF
CDR3 DNA: TGTGCCAGCAGCCCGAGTCGGGGACCCTGGGAAGCTTTCTTT
clone size: .
V gene: TRBV5-4
J gene: TRBJ1-1
D gene: .

CDR3 protein: CASRVVGRRGANVLTF
CDR3 DNA: TGTGCCAGCAGAGTAGTTGGGCGTAGGGGGGCCAACGTCCTGACTTTC
clone size: .
V gene: TRBV11-2
J gene: TRBJ2-6
D gene: .

CDR3 protein: CASSPRQVLGEAFF
CDR3 DNA: TGTGCCAGCAGTCCTAGACAGGTGCTAGGAGAAGCTTTCTTT
clone size: .
V gene: TRBV25-1
J gene: TRBJ1-1
D gene: .

CDR3 protein: CASSLNRNTEAFF
CDR3 DNA: TGTGCCAGCAGCCTAAACCGTAACACTGAAGCTTTCTTT
clone size: .
V gene: TRBV6-5
J gene: TRBJ1-1
D gene: .

CDR3 protein: CASSLRTPGANVLTF
CDR3 DNA: TGTGCCAGCAGTTTAAGGACACCCGGGGCCAACGTCCTGACTTTC
clone size: .
V gene: TRBV28
J gene: TRBJ2-6
D gene: .

CDR3 protein: CASSPGTLGEKLFF
CDR3 DNA: TGCGCCAGCAGCCCCGGGACCTTGGGCGAAAAACTGTTTTTT
clone size: .
V gene: TRBV5-1
J gene: TRBJ1-4
D gene: .

CDR3 protein: CASSPTRGPTYNSPLHF
CDR3 DNA: TGTGCCAGCAGCCCTACCAGGGGGCCGACCTATAATTCACCCCTCCACTTT
clone size: .
V gene: TRBV7-2
J gene: TRBJ1-6
D gene: TRBD1

CDR3 protein: CASSTPVRGTYEQYF
CDR3 DNA: TGTGCCAGCAGTACCCCGGTCCGAGGCACTTACGAGCAGTACTTC
clone size: .
V gene: TRBV27
J gene: TRBJ2-7
D gene: .

CDR3 protein: CASRPRTADGYTF
CDR3 DNA: TGTGCCAGCAGACCACGGACGGCGGATGGCTACACCTTC
clone size: once
V gene: TRBV6-5
J gene: TRBJ1-2
D gene: .

CDR3 protein: CASSLRQGAHEQYF
CDR3 DNA: TGCGCCAGCAGTCTCCGACAGGGGGCTCACGAGCAGTACTTC
clone size: .
V gene: TRBV5-1
J gene: TRBJ2-7
D gene: TRBD1

CDR3 protein: CASSPYPQGEWRGDTQYF
CDR3 DNA: TGTGCCAGCAGTCCCTACCCTCAGGGGGAGTGGAGAGGAGATACGCAGTATTTT
clone size: .
V gene: TRBV28
J gene: TRBJ2-3
D gene: TRBD1

CDR3 protein: CASSKKVGSPLHF
CDR3 DNA: TGTGCCAGCAGCAAAAAAGTGGGCTCACCCCTCCACTTT
clone size: .
V gene: TRBV21-1
J gene: TRBJ1-6
D gene: .

CDR3 protein: CASSQGFYGYTF
CDR3 DNA: TGTGCCAGCAGTCAGGGTTTCTATGGCTACACCTTC
clone size: .
V gene: TRBV28
J gene: TRBJ1-2
D gene: .

CDR3 protein: CASSPTGIAPLHF
CDR3 DNA: TGCGCCAGCAGCCCAACAGGGATTGCACCCCTCCACTTT
clone size: once
V gene: TRBV5-1
J gene: TRBJ1-6
D gene: .

CDR3 protein: CASSPGTWDKNIQYF
CDR3 DNA: TGTGCCAGCAGCCCGGGGACTTGGGACAAAAACATTCAGTACTTC
clone size: .
V gene: TRBV7-8
J gene: TRBJ2-4
D gene: .

CDR3 protein: CASSRDRALYGYTF
CDR3 DNA: TGTGCCAGCAGCCGGGACAGAGCCCTCTATGGCTACACCTTC
clone size: few
V gene: TRBV6-5
J gene: TRBJ1-2
D gene: TRBD1

CDR3 protein: CASSRGLAGGFQETQYF
CDR3 DNA: TGTGCCAGCAGTCGCGGACTAGCGGGGGGATTTCAAGAGACCCAGTACTTC
clone size: .
V gene: TRBV6-6
J gene: TRBJ2-5
D gene: TRBD2

CDR3 protein: CASSHPRPHTGYNEQFF
CDR3 DNA: TGCGCCAGCAGCCACCCCAGGCCACATACTGGATACAATGAGCAGTTCTTC
clone size: .
V gene: TRBV4-1
J gene: TRBJ2-1
D gene: .

CDR3 protein: CASSVGTQVQETQYF
CDR3 DNA: TGTGCCAGCAGCGTGGGGACCCAAGTCCAAGAGACCCAGTACTTC
clone size: .
V gene: TRBV9
J gene: TRBJ2-5
D gene: .

CDR3 protein: CATRLGSFETQYF
CDR3 DNA: TGTGCCACTAGGTTAGGTAGCTTTGAGACCCAGTACTTC
clone size: .
V gene: TRBV28
J gene: TRBJ2-5
D gene: .

CDR3 protein: CASSRVWGTEAFF
CDR3 DNA: TGTGCCAGCAGTCGTGTTTGGGGCACTGAAGCTTTCTTT
clone size: .
V gene: TRBV5-6
J gene: TRBJ1-1
D gene: .

CDR3 protein: CASSYQKETQYF
CDR3 DNA: TGCGCCAGCAGCTACCAGAAAGAGACCCAGTACTTC
clone size: .
V gene: TRBV5-1
J gene: TRBJ2-5
D gene: .

CDR3 protein: CASSYLGGPGSRYYTF
CDR3 DNA: TGTGCCAGCAGTTATTTAGGGGGCCCGGGATCGAGGTACTACACCTTC
clone size: .
V gene: TRBV6-5
J gene: TRBJ1-2
D gene: TRBD1

CDR3 protein: CASSYRQPYTYGYTF
CDR3 DNA: TGTGCCAGCAGTTACAGGCAGCCCTATACCTATGGCTACACCTTC
clone size: .
V gene: TRBV6-5
J gene: TRBJ1-2
D gene: .